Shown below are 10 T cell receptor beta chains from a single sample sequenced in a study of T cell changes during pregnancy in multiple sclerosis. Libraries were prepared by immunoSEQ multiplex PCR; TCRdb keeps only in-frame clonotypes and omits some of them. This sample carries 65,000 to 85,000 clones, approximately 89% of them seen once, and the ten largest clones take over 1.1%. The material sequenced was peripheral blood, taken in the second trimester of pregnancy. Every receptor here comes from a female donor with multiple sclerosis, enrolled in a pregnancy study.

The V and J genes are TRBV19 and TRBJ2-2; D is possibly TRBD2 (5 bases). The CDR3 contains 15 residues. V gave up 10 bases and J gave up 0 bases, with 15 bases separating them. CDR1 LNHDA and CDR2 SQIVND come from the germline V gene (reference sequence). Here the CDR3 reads CATLEGPANTGELFF. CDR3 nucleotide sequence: TGTGCCACCTTAGAGGGCCCTGCGAACACCGGGGAGCTGTTTTTT. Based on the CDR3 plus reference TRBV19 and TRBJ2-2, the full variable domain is DGGITQSPKYLFRKEGQNVTLSCEQNLNHDAMYWYRQDPGQGLRLIYYSQIVNDFQKGDIAEGYSVSREKKESFPLTVTSAQKNPTAFYLCATLEGPANTGELFFGEGSRLTVL.

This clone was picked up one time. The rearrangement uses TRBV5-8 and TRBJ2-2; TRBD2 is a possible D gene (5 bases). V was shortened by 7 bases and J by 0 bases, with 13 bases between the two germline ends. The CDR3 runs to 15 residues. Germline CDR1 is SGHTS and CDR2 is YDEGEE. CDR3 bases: TGTGCCAGCGGGAGCACCCTCGCGAACACCGGGGAGCTGTTTTTT. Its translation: CASGSTLANTGELFF.

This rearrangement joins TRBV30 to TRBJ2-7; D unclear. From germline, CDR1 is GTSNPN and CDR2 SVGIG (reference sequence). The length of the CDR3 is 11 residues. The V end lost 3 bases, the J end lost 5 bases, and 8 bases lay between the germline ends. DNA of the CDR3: TGTGCCTGGAGCGCCTATGACGAGCAGTACTTC. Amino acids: CAWSAYDEQYF. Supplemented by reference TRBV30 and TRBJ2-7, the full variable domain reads SQTIHQWPATLVQPVGSPLSLECTVEGTSNPNLYWYRQAAGRGLQLLFYSVGIGQISSEVPQNLSASRPQDRQFILSSKKLLLSDSGFYLCAWSAYDEQYFGPGTRLTVT.

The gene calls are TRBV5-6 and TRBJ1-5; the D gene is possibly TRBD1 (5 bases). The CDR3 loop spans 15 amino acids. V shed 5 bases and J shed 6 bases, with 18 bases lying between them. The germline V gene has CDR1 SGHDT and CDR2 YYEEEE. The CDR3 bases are TGTGCCAGCAGGACTTGGGGGGATTCGAGTCAGCCCCAGCATTTT. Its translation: CASRTWGDSSQPQHF.

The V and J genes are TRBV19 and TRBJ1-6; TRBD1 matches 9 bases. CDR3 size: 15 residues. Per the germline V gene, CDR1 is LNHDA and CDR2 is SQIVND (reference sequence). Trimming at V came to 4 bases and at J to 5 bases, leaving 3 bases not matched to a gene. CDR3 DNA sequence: TGTGCCAGTAGTAGGGGACAGGGCAATAATTCACCCCTCCACTTT. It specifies CASSRGQGNNSPLHF.

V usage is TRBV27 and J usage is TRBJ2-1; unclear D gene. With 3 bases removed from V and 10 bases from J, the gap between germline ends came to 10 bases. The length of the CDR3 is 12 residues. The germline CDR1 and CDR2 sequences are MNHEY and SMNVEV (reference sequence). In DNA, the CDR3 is TGTGCCAGCAGTTTCTCCGACTCGGAGCAGTTCTTC. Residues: CASSFSDSEQFF.

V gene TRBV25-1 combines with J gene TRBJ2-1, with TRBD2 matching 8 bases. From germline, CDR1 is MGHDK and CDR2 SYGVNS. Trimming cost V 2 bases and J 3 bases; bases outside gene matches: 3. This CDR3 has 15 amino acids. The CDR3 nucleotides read TGTGCCAGCAGTGAACCGGGACTAGACTACAATGAGCAGTTCTTC. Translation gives CASSEPGLDYNEQFF. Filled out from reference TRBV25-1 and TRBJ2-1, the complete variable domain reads EADIYQTPRYLVIGTGKKITLECSQTMGHDKMYWYQQDPGMELHLIHYSYGVNSTEKGDLSSESTVSRIRTEHFPLTLESARPSHTSQYLCASSEPGLDYNEQFFGPGTRLTVL.

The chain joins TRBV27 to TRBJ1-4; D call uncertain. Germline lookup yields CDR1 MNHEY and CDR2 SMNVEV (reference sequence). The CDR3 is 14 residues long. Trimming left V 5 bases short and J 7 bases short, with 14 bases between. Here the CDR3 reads CASSTHLGSEKLFF. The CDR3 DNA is TGTGCCAGCAGTACCCACTTGGGGAGTGAAAAACTGTTTTTT.

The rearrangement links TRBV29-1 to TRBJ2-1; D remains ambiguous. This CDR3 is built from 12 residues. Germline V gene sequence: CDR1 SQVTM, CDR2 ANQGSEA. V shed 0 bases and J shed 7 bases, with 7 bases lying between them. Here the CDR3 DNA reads TGCAGCGTTGAAGATCCCCGGAATGAGCAGTTCTTC. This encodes CSVEDPRNEQFF.

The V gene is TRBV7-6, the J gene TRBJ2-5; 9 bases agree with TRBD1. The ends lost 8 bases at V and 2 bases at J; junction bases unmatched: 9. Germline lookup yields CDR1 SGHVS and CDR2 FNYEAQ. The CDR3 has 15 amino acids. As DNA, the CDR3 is TGTGCCAGCTCGTTGGGACAGGGAGGACAAGAGACCCAGTACTTC. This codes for CASSLGQGGQETQYF.